This TCR beta chain was documented in a study of shared clonotypes between healthy human individuals. Overall study findings and caveats: Clonotypes shared by all four donors outscored non-shared clonotypes in generation probability.

V dropped 0 bases and J dropped 0 bases, with 16 bases sitting between them. This CDR3 has 18 amino acids. CDR1 is LGHNA, CDR2 YSLEER, per germline. A remark on this clone: Its antigen is as yet unknown.

Deep-level settings were used for running the assay. The authors' processing: ImmunoSEQ only sent back junction sequences with no quality scores, so filtering was done differently. Only in-frame clones appear in the TCRdb table, and some are missing; sequencing was by immunoSEQ multiplex PCR. Clone size and the V and J calls come from that table; the DNA yielded D and trimming. The top ten clones hold 0.36% of a sample with roughly 1.4 million clones, just under 99% of them seen once. The sequenced sample was naive CD4+ T cells sorted from blood. Subset noted: CD45RA+ positively selected. The receptor was derived from a man aged 25-40 years in good health. This chain joins TRBV4-3 and TRBJ2-3; possibly TRBD2 for D (6 bases). The CDR3 coding sequence is TGCGCCAGCAGCCAAGAACCCCGCGGGGCGGGAAGCACAGATACGCAGTATTTT. It specifies CASSQEPRGAGSTDTQYF.